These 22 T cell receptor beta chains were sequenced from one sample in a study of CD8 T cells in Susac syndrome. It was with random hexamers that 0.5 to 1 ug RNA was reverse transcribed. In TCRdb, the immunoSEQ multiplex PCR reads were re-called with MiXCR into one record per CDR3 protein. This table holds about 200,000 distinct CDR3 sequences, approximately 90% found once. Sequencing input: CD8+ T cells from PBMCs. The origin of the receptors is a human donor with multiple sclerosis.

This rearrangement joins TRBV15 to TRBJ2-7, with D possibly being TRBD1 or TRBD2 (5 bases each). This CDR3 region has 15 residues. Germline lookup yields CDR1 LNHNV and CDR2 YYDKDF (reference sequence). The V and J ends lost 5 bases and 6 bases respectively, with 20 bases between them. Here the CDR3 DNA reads TGTGCCACCAGCGACCAGGCGAAGGGGAGATCCGAGCAGTACTTC. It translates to CATSDQAKGRSEQYF. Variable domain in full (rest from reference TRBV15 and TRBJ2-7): DAMVIQNPRYQVTQFGKPVTLSCSQTLNHNVMYWYQQKSSQAPKLLFHYYDKDFNNEADTPDNFQSRRPNTSFCFLDIRSPGLGDTAMYLCATSDQAKGRSEQYFGPGTRLTVT.

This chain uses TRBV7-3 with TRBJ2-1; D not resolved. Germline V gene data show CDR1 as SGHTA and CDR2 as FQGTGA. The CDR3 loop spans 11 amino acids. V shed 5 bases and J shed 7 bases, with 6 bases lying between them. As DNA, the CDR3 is TGTGCCAGCAGCCACGGGAATGAGCAGTTCTTC. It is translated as CASSHGNEQFF.

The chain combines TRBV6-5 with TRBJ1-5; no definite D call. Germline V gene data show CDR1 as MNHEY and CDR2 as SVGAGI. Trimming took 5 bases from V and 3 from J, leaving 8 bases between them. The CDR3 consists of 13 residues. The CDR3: CASSSTVNQPQHF. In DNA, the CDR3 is TGTGCCAGCAGTAGCACAGTCAATCAGCCCCAGCATTTT.

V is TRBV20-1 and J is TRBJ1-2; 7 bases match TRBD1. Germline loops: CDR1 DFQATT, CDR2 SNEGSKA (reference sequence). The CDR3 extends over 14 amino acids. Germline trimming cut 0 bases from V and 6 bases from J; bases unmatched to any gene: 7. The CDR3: CSARDPRTGNGYTF. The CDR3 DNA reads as TGCAGTGCTAGAGATCCGCGGACAGGAAATGGCTACACCTTC.

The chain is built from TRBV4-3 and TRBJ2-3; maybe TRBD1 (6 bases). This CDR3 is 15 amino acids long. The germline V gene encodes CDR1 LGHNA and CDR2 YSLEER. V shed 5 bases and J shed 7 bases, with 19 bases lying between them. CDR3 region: CASSYTPTGSNTQYF. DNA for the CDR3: TGCGCCAGCAGCTACACACCAACAGGGTCGAATACGCAGTATTTT.

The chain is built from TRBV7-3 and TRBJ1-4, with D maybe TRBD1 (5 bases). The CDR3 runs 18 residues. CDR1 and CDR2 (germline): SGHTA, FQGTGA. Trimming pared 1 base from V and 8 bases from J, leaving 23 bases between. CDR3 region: CASSLIRPGGRGNEKLFF. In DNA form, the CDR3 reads TGTGCCAGCAGCTTAATAAGGCCTGGGGGACGAGGGAACGAAAAACTGTTTTTT. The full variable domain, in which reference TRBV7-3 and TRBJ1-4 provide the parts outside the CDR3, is GAGVSQTPSNKVTEKGKYVELRCDPISGHTALYWYRQSLGQGPEFLIYFQGTGAADDSGLPNDRFFAVRPEGSVSTLKIQRTERGDSAVYLCASSLIRPGGRGNEKLFFGSGTQLSVL.

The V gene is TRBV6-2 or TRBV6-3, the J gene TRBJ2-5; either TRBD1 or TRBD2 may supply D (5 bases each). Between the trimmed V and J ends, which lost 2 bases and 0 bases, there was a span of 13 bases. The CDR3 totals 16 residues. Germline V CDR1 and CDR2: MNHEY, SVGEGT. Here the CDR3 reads CASSYGTEPYQETQYF. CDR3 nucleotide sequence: TGTGCCAGCAGTTACGGGACGGAACCTTACCAAGAGACCCAGTACTTC.

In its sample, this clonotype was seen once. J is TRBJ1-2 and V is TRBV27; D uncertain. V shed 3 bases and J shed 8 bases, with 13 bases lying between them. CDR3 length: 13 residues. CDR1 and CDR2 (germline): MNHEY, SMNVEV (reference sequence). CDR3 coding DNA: TGTGCCAGCAGTTTGAACGAAGTCAGCGGCTACACCTTC. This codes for CASSLNEVSGYTF.

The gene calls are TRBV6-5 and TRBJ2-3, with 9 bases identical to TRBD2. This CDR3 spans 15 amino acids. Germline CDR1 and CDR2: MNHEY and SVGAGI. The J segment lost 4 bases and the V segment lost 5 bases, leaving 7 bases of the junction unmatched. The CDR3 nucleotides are TGTGCCAGCAGTCGCGCGGGGGGGCCGGCAGATACGCAGTATTTT. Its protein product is CASSRAGGPADTQYF.

CDR3 coding DNA: TGTGCCAGCAGTGAAGCTTTCTTCCACACCTTC. This translates into CASSEAFFHTF. J is TRBJ1-2 and V is TRBV2; D is ambiguous. The CDR3 consists of 11 residues. V lost 0 bases and J lost 12, with 8 bases in between. The germline V gene encodes CDR1 SNHLY and CDR2 FYNNEI.

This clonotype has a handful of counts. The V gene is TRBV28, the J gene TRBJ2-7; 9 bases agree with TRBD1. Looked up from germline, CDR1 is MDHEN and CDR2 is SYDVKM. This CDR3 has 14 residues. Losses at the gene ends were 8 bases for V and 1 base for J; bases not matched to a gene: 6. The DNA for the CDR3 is TGTGCCAGCTCCTCTGGGACAGGGTCCTACGAGCAGTACTTC. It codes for CASSSGTGSYEQYF.

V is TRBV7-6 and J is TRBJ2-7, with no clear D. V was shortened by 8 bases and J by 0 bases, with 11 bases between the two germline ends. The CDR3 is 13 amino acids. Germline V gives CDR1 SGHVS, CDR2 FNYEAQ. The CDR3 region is CASGRGDSYEQYF. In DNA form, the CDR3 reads TGTGCCAGCGGCCGAGGAGACTCCTACGAGCAGTACTTC.

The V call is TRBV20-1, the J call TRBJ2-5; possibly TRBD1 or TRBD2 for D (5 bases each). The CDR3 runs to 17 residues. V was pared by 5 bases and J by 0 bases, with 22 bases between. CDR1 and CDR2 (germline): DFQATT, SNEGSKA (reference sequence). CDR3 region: CSAEDRDPLRYQETQYF. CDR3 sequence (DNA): TGCAGTGCTGAGGATCGGGACCCCTTGAGGTACCAAGAGACCCAGTACTTC.

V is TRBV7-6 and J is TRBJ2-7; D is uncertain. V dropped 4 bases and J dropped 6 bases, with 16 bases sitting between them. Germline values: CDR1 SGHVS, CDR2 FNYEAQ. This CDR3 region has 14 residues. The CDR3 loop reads CASSSPDSALEQYF. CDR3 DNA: TGTGCCAGCAGCTCCCCCGATAGTGCCCTCGAGCAGTACTTC.

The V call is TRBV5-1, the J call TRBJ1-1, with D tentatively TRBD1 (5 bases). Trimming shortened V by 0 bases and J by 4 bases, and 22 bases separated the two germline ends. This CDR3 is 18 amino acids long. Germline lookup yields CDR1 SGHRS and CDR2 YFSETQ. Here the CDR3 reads CASSLAFLLPVGGTEAFF. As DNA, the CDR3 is TGCGCCAGCAGCTTGGCCTTCCTCCTCCCGGTCGGGGGCACTGAAGCTTTCTTT.

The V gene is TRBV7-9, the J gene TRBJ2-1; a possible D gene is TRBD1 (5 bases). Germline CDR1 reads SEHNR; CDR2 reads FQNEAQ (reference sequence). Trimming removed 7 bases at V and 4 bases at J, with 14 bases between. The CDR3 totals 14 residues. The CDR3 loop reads CASTPSTVYNEQFF. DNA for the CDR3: TGTGCCAGCACTCCTTCGACAGTTTACAATGAGCAGTTCTTC.

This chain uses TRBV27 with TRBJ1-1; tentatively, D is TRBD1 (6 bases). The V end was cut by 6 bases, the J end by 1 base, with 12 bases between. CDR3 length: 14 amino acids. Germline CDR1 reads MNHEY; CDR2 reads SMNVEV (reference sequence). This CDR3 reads CASRPGTTNTEAFF. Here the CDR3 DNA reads TGTGCCAGCAGACCCGGGACAACGAACACTGAAGCTTTCTTT.

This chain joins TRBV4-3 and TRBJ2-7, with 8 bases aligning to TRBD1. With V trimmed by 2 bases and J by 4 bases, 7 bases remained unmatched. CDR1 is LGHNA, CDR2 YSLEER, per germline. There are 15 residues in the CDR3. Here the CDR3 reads CASSQRTGGSYEQYF. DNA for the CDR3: TGCGCCAGCAGCCAAAGAACAGGGGGTAGTTACGAGCAGTACTTC.

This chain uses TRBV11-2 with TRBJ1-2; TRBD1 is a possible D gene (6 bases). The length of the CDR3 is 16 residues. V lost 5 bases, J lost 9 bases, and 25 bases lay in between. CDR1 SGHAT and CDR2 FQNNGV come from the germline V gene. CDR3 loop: CASSPGHGGAMDSYTF. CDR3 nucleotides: TGTGCCAGCAGCCCTGGACATGGGGGCGCCATGGACAGCTACACCTTC.

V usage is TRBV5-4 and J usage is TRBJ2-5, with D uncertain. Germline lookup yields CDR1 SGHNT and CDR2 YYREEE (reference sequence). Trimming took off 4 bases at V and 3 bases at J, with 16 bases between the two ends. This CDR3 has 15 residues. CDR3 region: CASSPQREQEETQYF. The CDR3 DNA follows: TGTGCCAGCAGCCCACAAAGGGAACAAGAAGAGACCCAGTACTTC.

The CDR3 region is CAWSTGLFTEAFF. CDR3 coding DNA: TGTGCCTGGAGCACCGGATTGTTCACTGAAGCTTTCTTT. This chain uses TRBV30 with TRBJ1-1; D remains ambiguous. The V end lost 3 bases, the J end lost 4 bases, and 12 bases lay between the germline ends. The germline V gene encodes CDR1 GTSNPN and CDR2 SVGIG (reference sequence). The CDR3 sequence is 13 residues long.

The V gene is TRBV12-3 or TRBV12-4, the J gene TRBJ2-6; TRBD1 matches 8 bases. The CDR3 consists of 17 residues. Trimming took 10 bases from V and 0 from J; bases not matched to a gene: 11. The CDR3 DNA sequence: TGTGCCACCCCGTCTCCAGGGGGCCCCTCTGGGGCCAACGTCCTGACTTTC. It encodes CATPSPGGPSGANVLTF.